This TCR beta chain was retrieved from a study of CD8 T cells in Susac syndrome. After extraction with the RNeasy kit, roughly 0.45 to 1 ug of the RNA was reverse transcribed using random hexamers. TCRdb called the immunoSEQ multiplex PCR reads again in MiXCR, with one record for every CDR3 protein. Here the sample spans roughly 110,000 distinct CDR3 sequences, 92% being singletons. The CDR3 length is 13 residues. V lost 6 bases, J lost 5 bases, and 6 bases stayed unmatched. The germline gives CDR1 MNHNS, CDR2 SASEGT. The source of this sequence is a human donor in good health. Specimen: CD4+ T cells from PBMCs. This rearrangement joins TRBV6-1 to TRBJ2-5; 7 nucleotides line up with TRBD2. Written as DNA, the CDR3 is TGTGCCAGCAGGCGCGGGAGAAGTGAGACCCAGTACTTC. It is translated as CASRRGRSETQYF.